The 17 T cell receptor beta chains below were found in one sample sequenced in a study of response to subunit inactivated influenza vaccine. TCRdb analysed the RT-PCR reads with MiXCR anew, one entry per CDR3 protein. This sample yields around 760,000 distinct CDR3 sequences, of which around 13% are seen a single time; 5.5% to 7% belongs to the top ten. The sample in question was PBMCs from blood, obtained approximately 15 days before vaccination. The source is a man aged 45-65 years who received an inactivated influenza vaccine.

Ten or more counts support this clonotype. The chain carries TRBV5-1 and TRBJ2-1; 10 bases are a match to TRBD1. Germline V CDR1 and CDR2: SGHRS, YFSETQ. Losses at the gene ends were 2 bases for V and 7 bases for J; bases not matched to a gene: 6. This CDR3 region has 15 residues. The CDR3 protein is CASSLDRGRVNEQFF. CDR3 bases: TGCGCCAGCAGCTTAGACAGGGGGCGAGTGAATGAGCAGTTCTTC.

The V call is TRBV5-1, the J call TRBJ1-1; no clear D gene. CDR1 and CDR2 (germline): SGHRS, YFSETQ. The CDR3 totals 15 residues. V lost 0 bases and J lost 1, with 10 bases in between. The CDR3 coding sequence is TGCGCCAGCAGCTTGGGGGCTCTGGCGAACACTGAAGCTTTCTTT. Translation: CASSLGALANTEAFF.

This clonotype was seen a few times. CDR3 residues: CSAQTPGTQQETQYF. CDR3 in DNA: TGCAGTGCTCAAACCCCCGGGACCCAACAAGAGACCCAGTACTTC. The chain joins TRBV20-1 to TRBJ2-5; D assignment may be TRBD1 or TRBD2 (5 bases each). V lost 5 bases and J lost 2, with 18 bases in between. The germline gives CDR1 DFQATT, CDR2 SNEGSKA (reference sequence). The length of the CDR3 is 15 residues.

The chain recombines TRBV5-1 with TRBJ1-6, with D possibly being TRBD1 (6 bases). Trimming cost V 1 base and J 9 bases, with 20 bases left between them. The length of the CDR3 is 17 residues. CDR1 is SGHRS, CDR2 YFSETQ, per germline. CDR3 in amino acids: CASSLRPRGTLGSPLHF. CDR3 sequence (DNA): TGCGCCAGCAGCTTGCGGCCCAGGGGAACCCTAGGTTCACCCCTCCACTTT.

This clonotype has more than one count but fewer than ten. The rearrangement uses TRBV4-1 and TRBJ1-2; the D is unclear. The CDR3 has 16 residues. Germline V gene data show CDR1 as MGHRA and CDR2 as YSYEKL. The germline V and J ends were trimmed by 0 bases and 5 bases, with 16 bases remaining between them. CDR3 amino acids: CASSQDRMVVSYGYTF. CDR3 in DNA: TGCGCCAGCAGCCAAGATAGGATGGTCGTCAGTTATGGCTACACCTTC.

There are many counts of this clonotype. The gene calls are TRBV5-5 and TRBJ2-1; 8 bases fit TRBD2. CDR1 is SGHKS, CDR2 YYEKEE, per germline (reference sequence). The V and J ends lost 3 bases and 14 bases, in that order; junction bases with no gene match: 7. The CDR3 is 12 residues long. CDR3 sequence: CASSYTETSEFF. The CDR3 DNA is TGTGCCAGCAGCTATACAGAGACTAGCGAGTTCTTC.

The chain combines TRBV5-5 with TRBJ1-5; D perhaps matches TRBD1 (5 bases). The CDR3 runs to 13 residues. With 3 bases removed from V and 5 bases from J, the gap between germline ends came to 9 bases. From germline, CDR1 is SGHKS and CDR2 YYEKEE (reference sequence). CDR3 nucleotide sequence: TGTGCCAGCAGCTCCGAGGGGTATCAGCCCCAGCATTTT. This gives the protein CASSSEGYQPQHF. Drawing the rest from reference TRBV5-5 and TRBJ1-5, the complete variable domain is DAGVTQSPTHLIKTRGQQVTLRCSPISGHKSVSWYQQVLGQGPQFIFQYYEKEERGRGNFPDRFSARQFPNYSSELNVNALLLGDSALYLCASSSEGYQPQHFGDGTRLSIL.

With respect to this clonotype: At one end, the junction sequence differs from germline, possibly due to a read error. The gene calls are TRBV12-3 or TRBV12-4 and TRBJ1-2, with 7 bases that match TRBD1. There are 13 residues in the CDR3. The CDR3 spells CASSLQGSYAYTF. CDR3 DNA sequence: TGTGCCAGCAGTCTACAGGGGAGCTATGCCTACACCTTC.

The chain recombines TRBV14 with TRBJ2-7; 8 nucleotides agree with TRBD2. Looked up from germline, CDR1 is SGHDN and CDR2 is FVKESK. V lost 4 bases, J lost 0 bases, and 8 bases stayed unmatched. The CDR3 is 16 amino acids. The CDR3 DNA sequence: TGTGCCAGCAGCCCCCATACGGGAGGGAGCTCCTACGAGCAGTACTTC. The encoded protein is CASSPHTGGSSYEQYF.

The chain carries TRBV5-6 and TRBJ2-5; either TRBD1 or TRBD2 may fit D (6 bases each). Germline V gives CDR1 SGHDT, CDR2 YYEEEE. There are 16 residues in the CDR3. The V end lost 2 bases, the J end lost 0 bases, and 14 bases lay between the germline ends. CDR3 sequence (DNA): TGTGCCAGCAGCTTTAGGGGGAGGAGGTACCAAGAGACCCAGTACTTC. Protein product: CASSFRGRRYQETQYF.

In this sample, this clonotype turned up many times. This chain links TRBV11-2 with TRBJ2-3, with D possibly matching TRBD1 (8 bases). V shed 3 bases and J shed 3 bases, with 13 bases lying between them. The CDR3 has 15 amino acids. CDR1 is SGHAT and CDR2 is FQNNGV in the germline V gene. CDR3 bases: TGTGCCAGCAGCTTCGGACAGGGAGGGACAGATACGCAGTATTTT. Protein: CASSFGQGGTDTQYF.

This clonotype was counted ten times or more. This sequence joins TRBV15 and TRBJ1-5; D not resolved. This CDR3 has 15 amino acids. From germline, CDR1 is LNHNV and CDR2 YYDKDF (reference sequence). With 3 bases removed from V and 5 bases from J, the gap between germline ends came to 14 bases. In nucleotides, the CDR3 is TGTGCCACCAGCAGTATGGGAACCGGGGATCAGCCCCAGCATTTT. This translates into CATSSMGTGDQPQHF.

This clonotype came up a few times. This chain uses TRBV27 with TRBJ1-2; the D gene is possibly TRBD1 (6 bases). Trimming pared 6 bases from V and 3 bases from J, leaving 11 bases between. CDR1 MNHEY and CDR2 SMNVEV come from the germline V gene (reference sequence). The CDR3 spans 13 residues. The CDR3 DNA is TGTGCCAGCAGAACCGGGACACACTATGGCTACACCTTC. Its protein product is CASRTGTHYGYTF.

The rearrangement links TRBV6-2 or TRBV6-3 to TRBJ2-1, with D tentatively TRBD2 (5 bases). The germline V gene has CDR1 MNHEY and CDR2 SVGEGT. This CDR3 is 13 amino acids long. V gave up 7 bases and J gave up 0 bases, with 7 bases separating them. The DNA of the CDR3 is TGTGCCAGCACGCGGGTCTCCTACAATGAGCAGTTCTTC. It codes for CASTRVSYNEQFF.

The gene calls are TRBV6-2 or TRBV6-3 and TRBJ1-2; D is possibly TRBD1 (5 bases). The V end lost 3 bases, the J end lost 4 bases, and 21 bases lay between the germline ends. Germline CDR1 MNHEY, CDR2 SVGEGT. This CDR3 spans 17 amino acids. The CDR3 loop reads CASSYIRGPEEVYGYTF. DNA for the CDR3: TGTGCCAGCAGTTATATTAGGGGCCCAGAAGAGGTCTATGGCTACACCTTC.

This clonotype was observed a handful of times. The rearrangement links TRBV2 to TRBJ2-3, with TRBD1 matching 7 bases. The length of the CDR3 is 14 residues. Germline V lookup: CDR1 SNHLY, CDR2 FYNNEI. After removal of 7 bases from V and 0 bases from J, the junction contained 4 bases not matched to a gene. The CDR3 nucleotides are TGTGCCAGCACTAAGACAGGGAGCACAGATACGCAGTATTTT. Its protein is CASTKTGSTDTQYF.

V usage is TRBV30 and J usage is TRBJ2-1; D is unresolved. Germline V gene data show CDR1 as GTSNPN and CDR2 as SVGIG (reference sequence). The V end lost 3 bases, the J end lost 3 bases, and 6 bases lay between the germline ends. The CDR3 is 12 residues long. CDR3 sequence (DNA): TGTGCCTGGAGGTCCAACTACAATGAGCAGTTCTTC. This gives the protein CAWRSNYNEQFF.